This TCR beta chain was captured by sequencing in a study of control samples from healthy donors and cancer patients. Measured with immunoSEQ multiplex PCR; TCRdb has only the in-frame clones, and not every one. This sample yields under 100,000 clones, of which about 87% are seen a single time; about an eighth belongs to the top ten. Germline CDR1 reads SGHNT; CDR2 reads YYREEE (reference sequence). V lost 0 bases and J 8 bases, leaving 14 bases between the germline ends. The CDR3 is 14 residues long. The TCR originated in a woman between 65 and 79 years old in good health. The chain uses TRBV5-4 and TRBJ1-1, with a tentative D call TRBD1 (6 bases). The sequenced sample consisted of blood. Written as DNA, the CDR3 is TGTGCCAGCAGCTTGGAATATACAGGGTCGGAAGCTTTCTTT. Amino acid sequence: CASSLEYTGSEAFF.